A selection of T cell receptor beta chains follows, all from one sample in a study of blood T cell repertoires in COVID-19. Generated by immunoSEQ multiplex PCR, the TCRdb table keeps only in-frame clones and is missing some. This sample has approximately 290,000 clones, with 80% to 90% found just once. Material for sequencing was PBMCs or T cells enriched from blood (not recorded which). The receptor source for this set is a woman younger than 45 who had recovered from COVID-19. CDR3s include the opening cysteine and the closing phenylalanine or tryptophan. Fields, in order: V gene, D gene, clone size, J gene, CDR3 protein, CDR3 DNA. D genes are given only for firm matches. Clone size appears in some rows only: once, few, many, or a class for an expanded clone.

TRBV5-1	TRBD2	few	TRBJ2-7	CASSLDGGYEQYF	TGCGCCAGCAGCCTGGACGGGGGGTACGAGCAGTACTTC
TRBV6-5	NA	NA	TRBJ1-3	CASSYSLREGNTIYF	TGTGCCAGCAGTTACTCGTTGCGGGAGGGAAACACCATATATTTT
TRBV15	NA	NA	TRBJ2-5	CATSRVSASVETQYF	TGTGCCACCAGCAGAGTCTCAGCTAGCGTGGAGACCCAGTACTTC
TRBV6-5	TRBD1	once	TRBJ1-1	CASSYRTGETEAFF	TGTGCCAGCAGTTACCGGACAGGGGAAACTGAAGCTTTCTTT
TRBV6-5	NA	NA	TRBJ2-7	CASSYRTVSYEQYF	TGTGCCAGCAGTTATAGGACAGTTTCCTACGAGCAGTACTTC
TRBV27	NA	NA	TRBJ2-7	CASRGRSEQYF	TGTGCCAGCAGGGGTAGGAGCGAGCAGTACTTC
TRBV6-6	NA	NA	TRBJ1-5	CASSPVGSASNQPQHF	TGTGCCAGCAGTCCGGTCGGTTCCGCTAGTAATCAGCCCCAGCATTTT
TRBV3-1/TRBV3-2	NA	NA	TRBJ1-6	CASSGGGYSPLHF	TGTGCCAGCAGCGGTGGGGGGTATTCACCCCTCCACTTT
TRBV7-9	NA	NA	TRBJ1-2	CASSLVPFEESAYGYTF	TGTGCCAGCAGCTTAGTCCCTTTCGAGGAGTCTGCCTATGGCTACACCTTC
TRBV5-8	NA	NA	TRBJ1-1	CASSSNARGTEAFF	TGTGCCAGCAGTTCTAATGCCCGGGGTACTGAAGCTTTCTTT
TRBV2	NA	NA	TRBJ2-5	CASKGLLWTEQETQYF	TGTGCCAGCAAGGGGTTACTATGGACAGAGCAAGAGACCCAGTACTTC
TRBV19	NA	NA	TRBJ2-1	CASSRFPYNEQFF	TGTGCCAGTTCCAGGTTCCCCTACAATGAGCAGTTCTTC
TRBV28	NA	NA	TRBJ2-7	CASRPGQLYEQYF	TGTGCCAGCAGACCGGGACAACTCTACGAGCAGTACTTC
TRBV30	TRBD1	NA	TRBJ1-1	CAWNGQGNTEAFF	TGTGCCTGGAATGGACAGGGGAACACTGAAGCTTTCTTT
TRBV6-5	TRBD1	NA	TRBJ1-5	CASSYDRGTQPQHF	TGTGCCAGCAGTTACGACAGGGGGACTCAGCCCCAGCATTTT
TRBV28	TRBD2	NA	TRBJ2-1	CASLGPPGLAGVGNEQFF	TGTGCCAGCCTAGGCCCCCCCGGGCTAGCGGGAGTCGGGAATGAGCAGTTCTTC
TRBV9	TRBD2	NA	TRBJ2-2	CASSVGSRTSGNTGELFF	TGTGCCAGCAGCGTAGGGTCCCGGACTAGCGGGAACACCGGGGAGCTGTTTTTT
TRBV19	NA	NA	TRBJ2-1	CASSIFGEPYNEQFF	TGTGCCAGTAGTATTTTCGGGGAACCCTACAATGAGCAGTTCTTC
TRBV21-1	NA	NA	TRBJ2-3	CASTKVTSGGSDSTDTQYF	TGTGCCAGCACCAAAGTCACTAGCGGGGGGTCTGATAGCACAGATACGCAGTATTTT
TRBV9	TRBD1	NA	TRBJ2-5	CASSPGQLQETQYF	TGTGCCAGCAGCCCGGGACAGCTACAAGAGACCCAGTACTTC
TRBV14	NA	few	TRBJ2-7	CASSQTDWLSQQYF	TGTGCCAGCAGCCAAACGGACTGGTTATCTCAGCAGTACTTC
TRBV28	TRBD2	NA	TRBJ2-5	CASSPTSVEETQYF	TGTGCCAGCAGCCCGACTAGCGTGGAAGAGACCCAGTACTTC
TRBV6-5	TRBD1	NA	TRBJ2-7	CASSYRDSYEQYF	TGTGCCAGCAGTTACCGGGACAGCTACGAGCAGTACTTC
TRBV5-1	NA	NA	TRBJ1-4	CASSGLAGGEKLFF	TGCGCCAGCAGCGGGTTAGCGGGGGGAGAAAAACTGTTTTTT
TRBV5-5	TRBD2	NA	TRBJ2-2	CASSPSGGGYTGELFF	TGTGCCAGCAGCCCGAGTGGGGGAGGGTACACCGGGGAGCTGTTTTTT
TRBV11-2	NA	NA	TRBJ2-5	CASSSPGVRQETQYF	TGTGCCAGCAGCTCGCCGGGAGTCCGGCAAGAGACCCAGTACTTC
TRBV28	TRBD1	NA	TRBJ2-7	CASGADPGTGNYEQYF	TGTGCCAGCGGGGCAGATCCCGGGACAGGAAACTACGAGCAGTACTTC
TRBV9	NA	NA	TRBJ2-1	CASSVGGMRPVDEQFF	TGTGCCAGCAGCGTAGGCGGGATGCGACCCGTGGATGAGCAGTTCTTC
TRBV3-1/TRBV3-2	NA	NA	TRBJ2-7	CASSPLTGRYYEQYF	TGTGCCAGCAGCCCTCTGACTGGAAGATACTACGAGCAGTACTTC
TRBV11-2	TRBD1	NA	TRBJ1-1	CASSSPDRGRTEAFF	TGTGCCAGCAGCTCTCCGGACAGGGGGAGGACTGAAGCTTTCTTT
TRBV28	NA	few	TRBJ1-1	CASRFQGLGGLKAFF	TGTGCCAGCAGGTTCCAGGGGCTTGGCGGTCTTAAAGCTTTCTTT
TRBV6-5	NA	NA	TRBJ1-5	CASRQTGLGQPQHF	TGTGCCAGCCGCCAAACAGGGTTAGGGCAGCCCCAGCATTTT
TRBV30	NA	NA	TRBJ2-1	CAWSRGSGAYNEQFF	TGTGCCTGGAGTAGGGGTAGCGGAGCCTACAATGAGCAGTTCTTC
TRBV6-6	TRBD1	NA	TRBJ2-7	CASSRDRTYEQYF	TGTGCCAGCAGTAGGGACAGGACCTACGAGCAGTACTTC
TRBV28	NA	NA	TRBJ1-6	CASSFRLVGDSPLHF	TGTGCCAGCAGTTTCCGATTAGTAGGGGATTCACCCCTCCACTTT
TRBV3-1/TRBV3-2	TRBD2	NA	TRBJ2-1	CASSQARAGGGEQFF	TGTGCCAGCAGCCAAGCGCGAGCGGGAGGGGGGGAGCAGTTCTTC
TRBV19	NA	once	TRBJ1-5	CASLRGANQPQHF	TGTGCCAGTCTCAGGGGAGCCAATCAGCCCCAGCATTTT
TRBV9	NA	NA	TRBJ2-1	CASSEERSPSYNEQFF	TGTGCCAGCAGCGAAGAGCGGAGCCCCTCCTACAATGAGCAGTTCTTC
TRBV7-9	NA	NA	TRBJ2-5	CASSLGGTFEGETQYF	TGTGCCAGCAGCTTAGGGGGGACTTTCGAGGGAGAGACCCAGTACTTC
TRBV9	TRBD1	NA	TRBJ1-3	CASSQGQGQNTIYF	TGTGCCAGCAGCCAAGGACAGGGGCAAAACACCATATATTTT
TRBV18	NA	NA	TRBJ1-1	CASSPAGSLNTEAFF	TGTGCCAGCTCACCAGCTGGCAGTTTGAACACTGAAGCTTTCTTT
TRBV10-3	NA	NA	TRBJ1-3	CAISEGVSGNTIYF	TGTGCCATCAGTGAAGGGGTATCTGGAAACACCATATATTTT
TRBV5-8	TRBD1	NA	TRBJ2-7	CASTSRDRVENYEQYF	TGTGCCAGCACGTCCCGGGACAGGGTCGAGAACTACGAGCAGTACTTC
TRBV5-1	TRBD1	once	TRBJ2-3	CASKVEDRVTDTQYF	TGCGCCAGCAAAGTGGAGGACAGGGTCACAGATACGCAGTATTTT
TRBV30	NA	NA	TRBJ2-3	CAWSNRQATDTQYF	TGTGCCTGGAGTAATAGACAGGCAACAGATACGCAGTATTTT
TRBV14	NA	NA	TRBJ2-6	CASSVAGGRAPSGANVLTF	TGTGCCAGCAGCGTAGCCGGCGGTCGAGCACCTTCTGGGGCCAACGTCCTGACTTTC
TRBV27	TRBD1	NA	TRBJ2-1	CASSVDRGIYDNEQFF	TGTGCCAGCAGCGTCGACAGGGGAATATACGACAATGAGCAGTTCTTC
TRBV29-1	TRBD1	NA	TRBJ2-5	CSVTGTGGETQYF	TGCAGCGTAACCGGGACAGGGGGAGAGACCCAGTACTTC
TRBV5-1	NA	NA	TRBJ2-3	CASSLDFASTDTQYF	TGCGCCAGCAGCTTAGACTTCGCTAGCACAGATACGCAGTATTTT